This paragraph covers one TCR beta chain sequence. Only in-frame clones appear in the TCRdb table, and some are missing; sequencing was by immunoSEQ multiplex PCR. The sample shows a few hundred thousand clones, more than 85% of them seen only once. The data are from a study of blood T cell repertoires in COVID-19. The germline CDR1 and CDR2 sequences are SQVTM and ANQGSEA. The CDR3 has 14 amino acids. The trim removed 7 bases at V and 2 bases at J, leaving 8 bases unmatched. The sequenced sample consisted of peripheral blood. The chain uses TRBV29-1 and TRBJ2-3; 8 nucleotides agree with TRBD1. This receptor was obtained from a woman aged 70-85 years with active or convalescent COVID-19. CDR3 region: CSARDRSPTDTQYF. CDR3 sequence (DNA): TGCAGCGCCCGGGACAGGAGCCCCACAGATACGCAGTATTTT.